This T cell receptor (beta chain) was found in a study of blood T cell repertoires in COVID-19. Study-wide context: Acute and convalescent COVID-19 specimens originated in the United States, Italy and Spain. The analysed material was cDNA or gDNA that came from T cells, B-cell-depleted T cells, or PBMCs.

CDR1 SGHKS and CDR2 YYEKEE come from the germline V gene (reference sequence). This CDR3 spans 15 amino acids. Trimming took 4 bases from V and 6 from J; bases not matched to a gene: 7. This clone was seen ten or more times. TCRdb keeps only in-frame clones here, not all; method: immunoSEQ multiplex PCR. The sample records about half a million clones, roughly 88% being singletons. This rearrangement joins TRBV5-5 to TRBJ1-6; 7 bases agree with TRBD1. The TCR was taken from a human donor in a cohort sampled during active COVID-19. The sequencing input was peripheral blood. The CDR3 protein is CASSLSGQFNSPLHF. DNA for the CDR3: TGTGCCAGCAGCCTATCGGGACAGTTTAATTCACCCCTCCACTTT. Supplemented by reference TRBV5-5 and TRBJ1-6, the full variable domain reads DAGVTQSPTHLIKTRGQQVTLRCSPISGHKSVSWYQQVLGQGPQFIFQYYEKEERGRGNFPDRFSARQFPNYSSELNVNALLLGDSALYLCASSLSGQFNSPLHFGNGTRLTVT.